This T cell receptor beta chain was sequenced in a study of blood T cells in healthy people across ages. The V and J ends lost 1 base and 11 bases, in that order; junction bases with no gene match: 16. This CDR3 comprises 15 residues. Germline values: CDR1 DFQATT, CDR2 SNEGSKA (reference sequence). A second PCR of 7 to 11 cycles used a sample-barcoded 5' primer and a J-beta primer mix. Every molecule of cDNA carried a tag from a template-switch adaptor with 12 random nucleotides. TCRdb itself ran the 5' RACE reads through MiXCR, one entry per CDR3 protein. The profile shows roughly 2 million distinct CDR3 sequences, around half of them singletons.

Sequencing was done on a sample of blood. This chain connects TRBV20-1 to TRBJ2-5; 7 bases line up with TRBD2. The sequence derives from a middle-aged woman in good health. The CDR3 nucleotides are TGCAGTGCTAGAGGCGGGGGTGAAGTTTTCTACGTGCAGTACTTC. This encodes CSARGGGEVFYVQYF.